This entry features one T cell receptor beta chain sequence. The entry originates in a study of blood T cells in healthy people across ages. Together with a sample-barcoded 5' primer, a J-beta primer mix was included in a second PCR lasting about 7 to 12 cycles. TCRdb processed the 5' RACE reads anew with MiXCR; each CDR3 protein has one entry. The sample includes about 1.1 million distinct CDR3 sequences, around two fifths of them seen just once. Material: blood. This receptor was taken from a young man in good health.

CDR3 residues: CASSHGQTTSTNEKLFF. DNA for the CDR3: TGTGCCAGCAGCCACGGACAGACCACCTCAACTAATGAAAAACTGTTTTTT. The chain is built from TRBV9 and TRBJ1-4; possible D gene TRBD1, 6 bases. V lost 4 bases to trimming and J lost 0 bases, with 16 bases between them. CDR1 and CDR2 (germline): SGDLS, YYNGEE. There are 17 residues in the CDR3.